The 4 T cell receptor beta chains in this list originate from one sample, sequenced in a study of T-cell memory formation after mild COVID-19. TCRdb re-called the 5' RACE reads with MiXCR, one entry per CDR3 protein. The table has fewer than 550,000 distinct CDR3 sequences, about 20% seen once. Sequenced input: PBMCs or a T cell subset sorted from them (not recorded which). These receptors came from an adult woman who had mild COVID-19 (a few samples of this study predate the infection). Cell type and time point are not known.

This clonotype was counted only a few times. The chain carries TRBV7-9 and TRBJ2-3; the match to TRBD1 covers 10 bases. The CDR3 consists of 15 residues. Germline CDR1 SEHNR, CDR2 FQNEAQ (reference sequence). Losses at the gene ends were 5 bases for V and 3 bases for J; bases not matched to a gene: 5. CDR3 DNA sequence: TGTGCCAGCAGCCTGACAGGGGGCACGACAGATACGCAGTATTTT. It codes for CASSLTGGTTDTQYF.

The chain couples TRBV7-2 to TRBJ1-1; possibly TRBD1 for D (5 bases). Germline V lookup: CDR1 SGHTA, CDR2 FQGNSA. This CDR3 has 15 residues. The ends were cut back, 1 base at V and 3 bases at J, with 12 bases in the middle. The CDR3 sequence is CASSLDKGLDTEAFF. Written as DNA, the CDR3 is TGTGCCAGCAGCTTAGACAAGGGGCTGGACACTGAAGCTTTCTTT.

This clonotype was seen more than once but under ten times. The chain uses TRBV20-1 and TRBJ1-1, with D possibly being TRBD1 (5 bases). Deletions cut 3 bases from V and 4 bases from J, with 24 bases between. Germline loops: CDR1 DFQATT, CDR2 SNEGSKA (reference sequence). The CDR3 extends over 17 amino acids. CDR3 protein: CSARPSARVTYSTEAFF. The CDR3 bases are TGCAGTGCTAGGCCCTCTGCCAGGGTGACTTACAGCACTGAAGCTTTCTTT.

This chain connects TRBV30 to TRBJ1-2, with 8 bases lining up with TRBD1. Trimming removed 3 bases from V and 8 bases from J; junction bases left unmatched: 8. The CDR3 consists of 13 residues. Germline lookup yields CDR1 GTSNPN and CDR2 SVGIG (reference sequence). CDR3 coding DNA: TGTGCCTGGAGGGATAACACAGGGGGAGGCTACACCTTC. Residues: CAWRDNTGGGYTF. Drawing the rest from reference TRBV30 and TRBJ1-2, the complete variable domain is SQTIHQWPATLVQPVGSPLSLECTVEGTSNPNLYWYRQAAGRGLQLLFYSVGIGQISSEVPQNLSASRPQDRQFILSSKKLLLSDSGFYLCAWRDNTGGGYTFGSGTRLTVV.